Listed below are T cell receptor beta chains from one sample, sequenced in a study of cytomegalovirus exposure and HLA in healthy donors. Clones were read by immunoSEQ multiplex PCR, and TCRdb kept only the in-frame ones, dropping some. The repertoire holds about 90,000 clones, with roughly 78% as singletons. Material: PBMCs. These TCRs come from a woman aged 40 to 50 in good health and CMV-seropositive. CDR3s include the opening cysteine and the closing phenylalanine or tryptophan. Each record gives: V gene, clone size, J gene, D gene, CDR3 protein. D genes are given only for firm matches. Size is stated for part of the rows, as once, few or many counts, or as a class when the clone is expanded.

TRBV19	.	TRBJ2-7	.	CASMESSGSYEQYF
TRBV9	.	TRBJ2-3	TRBD2	CASSAEGTVLARPTDTQYF
TRBV4-3	.	TRBJ2-1	.	CASSQDYPPDSSSYNEQFF
TRBV19	.	TRBJ2-3	.	CASSESGSTDTQYF
TRBV28	.	TRBJ2-5	.	CATIPSAGGTQYF
TRBV12-5	.	TRBJ2-1	.	CASGLGGVSNEQFF
TRBV4-3	.	TRBJ2-1	.	CASSQDLAGKGQFF
TRBV7-9	.	TRBJ1-4	TRBD1	CASSYGQAGEKLFF
TRBV6-1	.	.	TRBD1	CASKTGQGYEQYF
TRBV27	.	TRBJ2-1	.	CASRVQGREQFF
TRBV2	.	TRBJ1-1	TRBD1	CASSEQGEKFTEAFF
TRBV10-3	.	TRBJ1-2	.	CAIRTGIGEEGKNGYTF
TRBV19	once	TRBJ2-2	.	CAVSLYPGELFF
TRBV5-1	.	TRBJ2-2	TRBD1	CASSPITGETTGELFF
TRBV7-9	.	TRBJ2-1	TRBD2	CASSLELAHNEQFF
TRBV28	.	TRBJ2-7	TRBD1	CASSSGQGYEQYF